The table lists the clone carrying this T cell receptor beta chain with a count of one. Its antigen is unknown. Using immunoSEQ multiplex PCR, the repertoire was profiled, and TCRdb retains in-frame clones only, with some absent. Counted here are about 35,000 clones, 65% to 85% occurring once; the ten biggest clones make up 0.85% to 1.2%. This sample was taken from a study of T cells in narcolepsy. Study-wide context: Enrolled donors included narcolepsy type 1 or type 2 patients and healthy controls. Points from the study as a whole: No autoreactive T cell clone sequences appeared in some memory CD4+ repertoires.

CDR3 length: 17 residues. CDR1 is MDHEN, CDR2 SYDVKM, per germline. The V and J ends lost 2 bases and 0 bases respectively, with 13 bases between them. This receptor was taken from a human donor in good health. The specimen was memory (CD45RA-) CD4+ T cells from blood. The rearrangement uses TRBV28 and TRBJ2-2, with D perhaps matching TRBD1 or TRBD2 (6 bases each). The CDR3, as DNA: TGTGCCAGCAGTTTAGTCGGGGGCAATACGAACACCGGGGAGCTGTTTTTT. Translated, it gives CASSLVGGNTNTGELFF.